These 30 T cell receptor beta chains were sequenced from one sample in a study of a mutant IDH1 vaccine in newly diagnosed glioma. These TCRs are of unknown antigen specificity. Some clones are missing from TCRdb's copy, which holds only in-frame ones; the method was immunoSEQ multiplex PCR. Of tens of thousands of clones listed, roughly 80% are singletons. Time point indicated: week 23, last vaccination. It was 300 ug of mutant IDH1 20-mer peptide that made up each vaccine dose, given with topical imiquimod. The sample here was PBMCs, taken from a glioma patient whose treatment included an IDH1 peptide vaccine. The receptors stem from a man aged 50-59 years with glioma.

The chain uses TRBV2 and TRBJ2-2; 9 positions agree with TRBD1. V was pared by 6 bases and J by 7 bases, with 12 bases of the junction left unmatched. The CDR3 has 16 amino acids. Germline lookup yields CDR1 SNHLY and CDR2 FYNNEI. The CDR3 DNA reads as TGTGCCAGCAGCTACGTAGGGGACAGGGTTTTCGGGGAGCTGTTTTTT. Translated, it gives CASSYVGDRVFGELFF.

The CDR3 sequence is CASGGREHEKLFF. In DNA, the CDR3 is TGTGCCAGCGGGGGCAGGGAGCATGAAAAACTGTTTTTT. The chain combines TRBV6-1 with TRBJ1-4; a possible D gene is TRBD1 (6 bases). The CDR3 is 13 amino acids. Germline CDR1 reads MNHNS; CDR2 reads SASEGT. Trimming pared 8 bases from V and 6 bases from J, leaving 13 bases between.

The chain joins TRBV30 to TRBJ1-6; 9 bases are shared with TRBD1. Germline lookup yields CDR1 GTSNPN and CDR2 SVGIG (reference sequence). The CDR3 has 13 amino acids. V lost 4 bases and J lost 11; bases outside the gene matches: 6. CDR3 sequence: CAWMGQGVAPLHF. The CDR3 bases are TGTGCCTGGATGGGACAGGGAGTTGCACCCCTCCACTTT. Full variable domain (rest looked up from reference TRBV30 and TRBJ1-6): SQTIHQWPATLVQPVGSPLSLECTVEGTSNPNLYWYRQAAGRGLQLLFYSVGIGQISSEVPQNLSASRPQDRQFILSSKKLLLSDSGFYLCAWMGQGVAPLHFGNGTRLTVT.

This clone was seen only once. The gene calls are TRBV4-3 and TRBJ2-3, with TRBD2 identical over 12 bases. The ends lost 0 bases at V and 9 bases at J; junction bases unmatched: 7. Germline lookup yields CDR1 LGHNA and CDR2 YSLEER. This CDR3 is built from 16 residues. The CDR3 region is CASSQDSLAGGMTQYF. CDR3 coding DNA: TGCGCCAGCAGCCAAGATTCCCTAGCGGGGGGGATGACGCAGTATTTT.

Here the CDR3 DNA reads TGTGCCAGCAGTAGGGACAGTCTCTACAATGAGCAGTTCTTC. This sequence encodes CASSRDSLYNEQFF. The rearrangement uses TRBV6-1 and TRBJ2-1, with 7 bases identical to TRBD1. The V gene's germline CDR1 is MNHNS and CDR2 SASEGT. This CDR3 contains 14 residues. V shed 5 bases, J shed 3 bases, and the junction held 4 bases outside the gene matches.

This clone was picked up a small number of times. The J gene is TRBJ1-1, the V gene TRBV19, with D uncertain. V shed 7 bases and J shed 1 base, with 10 bases lying between them. This CDR3 has 13 amino acids. The germline gives CDR1 LNHDA, CDR2 SQIVND (reference sequence). The CDR3, as DNA: TGTGCCAGTAATACGGGAGGGAACACTGAAGCTTTCTTT. Translation: CASNTGGNTEAFF.

The chain is built from TRBV4-2 and TRBJ1-2; D may be TRBD1 (6 bases). CDR3 length: 15 residues. The V end lost 3 bases, the J end lost 4 bases, and 15 bases lay between the germline ends. The germline gives CDR1 LGHNA, CDR2 YNFKEQ. The CDR3 DNA follows: TGTGCCAGCAGCCAGGGTCAGGGGAGGGGCTATGGCTACACCTTC. It yields the protein CASSQGQGRGYGYTF.

The CDR3 region has the DNA TGTGCCAGCAGCCCCGGGGATAGGTATGGCTACACCTTC. This translates into CASSPGDRYGYTF. The chain combines TRBV28 with TRBJ1-2; D uncertain. Per germline, CDR1 MDHEN and CDR2 SYDVKM. The CDR3 loop spans 13 amino acids. The V end was cut by 6 bases, the J end by 5 bases, with 13 bases between.

V gene TRBV5-1 combines with J gene TRBJ2-1, with D maybe TRBD1 (7 bases). Per germline, CDR1 SGHRS and CDR2 YFSETQ. V gave up 7 bases and J gave up 4 bases, with 15 bases separating them. The CDR3 has 14 residues. This CDR3 reads CASGVEGAYNEQFF. The CDR3, as DNA: TGCGCCAGCGGGGTGGAGGGGGCTTACAATGAGCAGTTCTTC.

The rearrangement joins TRBV18 to TRBJ2-3, with TRBD1 as a possible D gene (6 bases). V was cut by 5 bases and J by 2 bases, with 14 bases left in between. Germline loops: CDR1 KGHSH, CDR2 LQKENI. The CDR3 sequence is 15 residues long. DNA of the CDR3: TGTGCCAGCTCAAGCGGACAGTACTACACAGATACGCAGTATTTT. Translated, it gives CASSSGQYYTDTQYF.

The rearrangement links TRBV6-1 to TRBJ2-3, with 7 bases that match TRBD2. Germline V gene data show CDR1 as MNHNS and CDR2 as SASEGT. The CDR3 is 19 amino acids. Losses at the gene ends were 0 bases for V and 6 bases for J; bases not matched to a gene: 18. The CDR3 protein is CASSEAISPLAASVDTQYF. The CDR3 DNA reads TGTGCCAGCAGTGAAGCGATCTCCCCTCTAGCGGCTAGTGTCGATACGCAGTATTTT.

V is TRBV5-1 and J is TRBJ2-2; 8 bases map to TRBD2. The CDR3 covers 17 residues. J gave up 5 bases and V 3 bases, and 12 bases lay outside the gene matches. CDR1 SGHRS and CDR2 YFSETQ come from the germline V gene. The CDR3 here is CASSYYPSGGRTGELFF. Here the CDR3 DNA reads TGCGCCAGCAGCTACTATCCGAGCGGGGGTCGTACCGGGGAGCTGTTTTTT.

Only a few counts were recorded for this clone. The chain has TRBV19 and TRBJ1-1; D may be TRBD1 (6 bases). The V gene lost 5 bases and the J gene lost 11 bases, with 12 bases spanning the gap. Germline values: CDR1 LNHDA, CDR2 SQIVND (reference sequence). This CDR3 spans 11 amino acids. The CDR3 region is CASSYRVDAFF. In DNA form, the CDR3 reads TGTGCCAGTAGTTACAGGGTTGACGCTTTCTTT.

This clone turned up a few times. This sequence joins TRBV4-3 and TRBJ1-3, with unresolved D. The V end lost 0 bases, the J end lost 0 bases, and 9 bases lay between the germline ends. Per the germline V gene, CDR1 is LGHNA and CDR2 is YSLEER. The CDR3 sequence is 16 residues long. The CDR3 loop is CASSQDPWSSGNTIYF. The CDR3 bases are TGCGCCAGCAGCCAAGATCCCTGGAGCTCTGGAAACACCATATATTTT.

The chain joins TRBV10-3 to TRBJ2-2, with a tentative D call TRBD1 (6 bases). CDR3 length equals 15 residues. CDR1 and CDR2 from the germline V gene are ENHRY and SYGVKD. V lost 7 bases, J lost 0 bases, and 12 bases lay in between. The CDR3 is CAITEDRSNTGELFF. CDR3 coding DNA: TGTGCCATCACCGAGGACAGATCGAACACCGGGGAGCTGTTTTTT.

This clone has more than one count but fewer than ten. The chain uses TRBV6-5 and TRBJ1-1; 8 bases align to TRBD1. The germline V gene has CDR1 MNHEY and CDR2 SVGAGI. V shed 2 bases and J 4 bases; nucleotides not matched to a gene: 9. This CDR3 is built from 16 residues. The CDR3 is CASSYGAGGFGTEAFF. CDR3 DNA sequence: TGTGCCAGCAGTTACGGGGCAGGGGGCTTCGGCACTGAAGCTTTCTTT.

V usage is TRBV9 and J usage is TRBJ2-3, with D possibly being TRBD1 or TRBD2 (5 bases each). The CDR3 extends over 14 amino acids. CDR1 and CDR2 from the germline V gene are SGDLS and YYNGEE. The V end was cut by 3 bases, the J end by 6 bases, with 14 bases between. CDR3 nucleotides: TGTGCCAGCAGCGCCAAACTAGGGGCGGATACGCAGTATTTT. Protein sequence: CASSAKLGADTQYF.

This clone was picked up a small number of times. The chain carries TRBV9 and TRBJ2-3; 7 nucleotides align to TRBD1. Germline loops: CDR1 SGDLS, CDR2 YYNGEE. This CDR3 contains 15 residues. V dropped 4 bases and J dropped 3; count of bases not matched to a gene: 8. The CDR3 reads CASSKRQGLTDTQYF. The CDR3 coding sequence is TGTGCCAGCAGCAAACGACAGGGTTTAACAGATACGCAGTATTTT. The full variable domain, rest sourced from reference TRBV9 and TRBJ2-3, is DSGVTQTPKHLITATGQRVTLRCSPRSGDLSVYWYQQSLDQGLQFLIQYYNGEERAKGNILERFSAQQFPDLHSELNLSSLELGDSALYFCASSKRQGLTDTQYFGPGTRLTVL.

The chain carries TRBV4-1 and TRBJ2-7; D might be TRBD2 (6 bases). Germline V gives CDR1 MGHRA, CDR2 YSYEKL. Trimming took 2 bases from V and 7 from J, leaving 12 bases between them. The CDR3 loop spans 13 amino acids. CDR3 sequence reads: CASSQFPGEEQYF. The DNA for the CDR3 is TGCGCCAGCAGCCAATTCCCGGGGGAGGAGCAGTACTTC.

This sequence joins TRBV2 and TRBJ2-7, with D tentatively TRBD1 or TRBD2 (5 bases each). Germline lookup yields CDR1 SNHLY and CDR2 FYNNEI. This CDR3 region has 15 residues. V was trimmed by 9 bases and J by 0 bases, leaving 18 bases between them. The CDR3 bases are TGTGCCAGTTGCCCCACAACGGGACGCTCCTACGAGCAGTACTTC. This encodes CASCPTTGRSYEQYF.

This clone occurred once. The CDR3 reads CASSAWDGTEAFF. The CDR3 bases are TGTGCCAGCAGTGCGTGGGACGGGACTGAAGCTTTCTTT. This sequence joins TRBV28 and TRBJ1-1, with TRBD1 as a possible D gene (5 bases). CDR1 and CDR2 from the germline V gene are MDHEN and SYDVKM. Between the trimmed V and J ends, which lost 5 bases and 5 bases, there was a span of 12 bases. The CDR3 spans 13 residues.

This sequence joins TRBV2 and TRBJ1-5; 9 bases line up with TRBD1. V lost 6 bases to trimming and J lost 5 bases; unmatched junction nucleotides: 5. This CDR3 spans 14 amino acids. Germline CDR1 and CDR2: SNHLY and FYNNEI. The CDR3 spells CASRDRGGDQPQHF. CDR3 coding DNA: TGTGCCAGCAGGGACAGGGGAGGGGATCAGCCCCAGCATTTT.

The chain joins TRBV7-9 to TRBJ1-4; D unclear. Germline-derived CDR1 and CDR2 are SEHNR and FQNEAQ (reference sequence). Between the trimmed V and J ends, which lost 3 bases and 4 bases, there was a span of 15 bases. This CDR3 is 16 amino acids long. The DNA for the CDR3 is TGTGCCAGCAGCTTCCCTGAACGGACTCTTAATGAAAAACTGTTTTTT. Its translation: CASSFPERTLNEKLFF. Using reference TRBV7-9 and TRBJ1-4 for the parts outside the CDR3, the full variable domain is DTGVSQNPRHKITKRGQNVTFRCDPISEHNRLYWYRQTLGQGPEFLTYFQNEAQLEKSRLLSDRFSAERPKGSFSTLEIQRTEQGDSAMYLCASSFPERTLNEKLFFGSGTQLSVL.

This chain's CDR3 is CAISDASGQGVGYTF. CDR3 nucleotides: TGTGCCATCAGTGACGCTTCTGGACAGGGAGTTGGCTACACCTTC. J is TRBJ1-2 and V is TRBV10-3; the match to TRBD1 covers 8 bases. V was pared by 3 bases and J by 7 bases, with 10 bases of the junction left unmatched. The germline V gene encodes CDR1 ENHRY and CDR2 SYGVKD. The length of the CDR3 is 15 residues.

The rearrangement links TRBV5-1 to TRBJ2-1; 7 nucleotides match TRBD2. This CDR3 comprises 16 residues. V lost 0 bases, J lost 4 bases, and 7 bases stayed unmatched. Germline values: CDR1 SGHRS, CDR2 YFSETQ. CDR3 loop: CASSLAGGMGYNEQFF. DNA for the CDR3: TGCGCCAGCAGCTTGGCCGGGGGGATGGGGTACAATGAGCAGTTCTTC.

The chain combines TRBV6-1 with TRBJ2-7; 7 bases fit TRBD2. CDR3 length: 15 residues. Germline CDR1 reads MNHNS; CDR2 reads SASEGT. The junction had 6 bases not matched to a gene; V was cut back by 1 base and J by 3 bases. CDR3 coding DNA: TGTGCCAGCAGTGAAGTTCGGGGAGGGTTCTACGAGCAGTACTTC. This translates into CASSEVRGGFYEQYF.

The V gene is TRBV19, the J gene TRBJ2-5; perhaps D is TRBD1 or TRBD2 (5 bases each). Germline V CDR1 and CDR2: LNHDA, SQIVND (reference sequence). This CDR3 has 15 residues. V was shortened by 3 bases and J by 1 base, with 12 bases between the two germline ends. The CDR3 loop is CASSMGDGFQETQYF. CDR3 bases: TGTGCCAGTAGTATGGGGGATGGCTTCCAAGAGACCCAGTACTTC.

The V call is TRBV30, the J call TRBJ1-1, with D possibly being TRBD1 (6 bases). Germline CDR1 GTSNPN, CDR2 SVGIG (reference sequence). This CDR3 has 13 amino acids. The ends were cut back, 3 bases at V and 1 base at J, with 9 bases in the middle. Here the CDR3 DNA reads TGTGCCTGGAGCGACAGGCCGAACACTGAAGCTTTCTTT. Translated: CAWSDRPNTEAFF.

J is TRBJ2-7 and V is TRBV7-2; 7 bases are shared with TRBD2. The CDR3 runs 14 residues. CDR1 and CDR2 (germline): SGHTA, FQGNSA. The J segment lost 4 bases and the V segment lost 5 bases, leaving 8 bases of the junction unmatched. As DNA, the CDR3 is TGTGCCAGCAGCCCTCCCCCACTAGCGTACGAGCAGTACTTC. This codes for CASSPPPLAYEQYF.

This clone was seen only a few times. V gene TRBV4-1 combines with J gene TRBJ1-1, with unresolved D. V was pared by 0 bases and J by 5 bases, with 7 bases between. The CDR3 spans 13 residues. Germline-derived CDR1 and CDR2 are MGHRA and YSYEKL. CDR3 in DNA: TGCGCCAGCAGCCAAGATCAAAGGACTGAAGCTTTCTTT. Protein sequence: CASSQDQRTEAFF.